This T cell receptor (beta chain) was captured in a study of cytomegalovirus exposure and HLA in healthy donors (dated by TCRdb to between 2016 and 2019). As for the study more broadly: An earlier analysis of approximately 550 of the donors reported 250 to 350 Gb of sequence data and roughly 110 million unique TCR beta sequences from around 200 million T cells. An early release that covered 500 to 800 HLA-typed donors contained about 300 gigabases of sequencing data and around 80 million unique TCR sequences. Among the approximately 430 genotyped donors, about 83% belonged to the genetic ancestry cluster associated with self-reported Caucasian donors. The study aimed to test whether cataloging public T cell receptors could reveal signatures of past pathogen exposure. The T cell repertoires of 666 subjects were profiled by immunosequencing and related to cytomegalovirus serostatus. Besides the first cohort of 550 to 750 subjects, a separate validation cohort made up of roughly 130 different subjects was used. High-throughput TCR immunosequencing, statistical association of individual TCRs with disease status, and machine learning were combined to predict cytomegalovirus infection status. To study patterns of TCR occurrence, a later analysis re-analyzed previously published TCR beta repertoires from under 750 donors and added high-resolution HLA genotyping. In the later analysis, no new phenotypic data were used to find candidate immune exposures; instead, reliance was placed on TCR beta sequences and their occurrence across donors. An earlier analysis of more than 450 of the donors used high-throughput TCR beta sequencing to judge whether each TCR beta V gene segment behaved as functional or pseudogenic. Donor age, sex, ethnicity and CMV serostatus were compiled alongside the repertoire data. In a later genetic analysis, genome-wide SNP genotypes for about three fifths of the roughly 670 donors were used, and that subset was treated as a discovery cohort. Every repertoire in the discovery cohort had been generated on one and the same sequencing platform. Class I and class II HLA loci were covered by the typing at four-digit resolution. The number of typed donors differed by locus: about 620-640 for A, B, C, DRB1 and DQB1; approximately 520 for DQA1; 606 for DPA1; and roughly 490 for DPB1. Four or five DR-DQ haplotypes were handled as single units for association and clustering because linkage in the cohort was strong. On average, roughly 250,000 unique TCR beta nucleotide sequences were sequenced per donor among a few hundred genotyped donors of the cohort, with 15% to 20% of those sequences being non-productive. General study outcomes and caveats: According to a later genetic analysis, donors in an Asian-associated ancestry cluster had fewer N-insertions in productive TCRs than the roughly 670-donor mean. In vitro tests confirmed that a few of the cytomegalovirus-associated TCR beta chains recognize cytomegalovirus antigens. A later genetic analysis associated a missense DCLRE1C variant with V-gene and J-gene trimming of TCR beta chains, and an independent cohort replicated the association. A cluster of highly shared sequence variants was judged likely to be a technical artifact of the sequencing pipeline. Assigning TCR associations to individual alleles was difficult when HLA alleles, especially DR and DQ, strongly co-occurred. A later analysis reported that several top co-occurrence clusters appeared linked to parvovirus B19, influenza, CMV and Epstein-Barr virus. Because counts were too low, around 17 rarely observed V segments, including chromosome 9 orphons, were left out of the earlier analysis of 587 of the donors. A later analysis found that HLA-associated TCR beta chains were more clonally expanded and had lower generation probabilities than equally common non-associated chains. In both the original and validation cohorts, the classifier was reported to diagnose cytomegalovirus status with high specificity and sensitivity. In an earlier analysis of a few hundred of the donors, most TCR beta V segments were observed in productive rearrangements about 90% or about 30% of the time, broadly matching IMGT annotations. The cohort was sequenced for TCR beta chains only, and without alpha or paired-chain data the features that could be detected were limited. The study gave a list of about 160 TCR beta chains associated with cytomegalovirus. Most CMV-associated TCR beta chains appeared to be HLA-restricted in a later analysis, and the HLA associations seemed to be driven largely by CMV exposure. Because some donors lacked HLA typing at each locus, the association tests relied only on the typed subset. In a later analysis, TCR association rates were found to vary across HLA loci, with the most associated TCRs seen for DRB1 alleles and the fewest for HLA-C alleles. Linkage disequilibrium might explain the correlated functional status among segregating V segments, but an unknown experimental factor could not be ruled out. Most TCR sequences were observed very rarely across donors, whereas some public TCRs were present in many individuals. Sequencing depth was assumed to be roughly uniform across donors in the presence/absence analyses, though that assumption may not hold. Specific HLA alleles were associated with 15,000 to 20,000 TCR beta sequences at a false discovery rate of 0.05 in a later analysis. For the cohort, immune exposure information was limited to CMV serostatus. A further reported finding was that TCR beta sequences accurately predicted the HLA-A and HLA-B alleles for most subjects in the first cohort. The authors suggested that the approach could potentially be extended to other disease states and immunological phenotypes.

As concerns this clone: Its antigen is unknown.

The cohort consisted of 666 healthy bone marrow donors. At the time of sampling, all cohort members were nominally healthy, though unrecorded immune exposures were likely present. The donor tested CMV seronegative and was one of the 352 seronegative cohort members. Every donor gave a peripheral blood sample, and the peripheral blood mononuclear cells from that sample were used for TCR beta sequencing. Genomic DNA extraction from the blood cell samples was performed with the Qiagen DNeasy Blood Extraction Kit. Library preparation employed the immunoSEQ multiplex PCR assay. For the multiplex PCR, a mixture combining 60 forward primers for TCR Vbeta segments and 13 reverse primers for TCR Jbeta segments was used. The CDR3 region of rearranged TCR beta genes was amplified from genomic DNA by a multiplex PCR assay. On the Illumina HiSeq System, the amplified TCR beta libraries were sequenced as 87-base-pair reads. The authors' pipeline ran thus. A later analysis tallied 75 million to 95 million unique TCR beta chains across the 666 repertoires, and approximately 12 million of those chains were shared by two or more donors. Raw reads were error-corrected and collapsed into unique sequences with a nearest-neighbor algorithm that merged closely related sequences to remove PCR and sequencing errors. V, D and J gene segments were assigned by aligning CDR3 sequences to IMGT reference sequences. Each retained sequence needed at least a six-nucleotide match to both a V gene segment and a J gene segment. A rearrangement counted as productive if the CDR3 had no stop codons and remained in frame with V and J, and every other rearrangement counted as non-productive. CDR3 was defined by IMGT convention, running from the second conserved V-encoded cysteine to the conserved J-encoded phenylalanine. The earlier analysis of fewer than 700 of the donors excluded sequences that lacked an unambiguous match to a single V gene segment. In an earlier analysis of several hundred of the donors, V segments were called functional above 56.7% productive rearrangements and were called segregating when the between-donor standard deviation exceeded 5%. A statistical classification framework was developed to diagnose cytomegalovirus status using the catalog of TCR beta chain sequences. A later analysis assigned V and J genes by comparing TCR nucleotide sequences with IMGT/GENE-DB human TR gene sequences. The TCRdist pipeline was used in a later analysis to assign CDR3 sequences and most-parsimonious VDJ recombination scenarios. In a later analysis, each TCR beta chain was defined by its CDR3 amino acid sequence together with its V-gene family, and reads without a unique V-gene family were excluded. In a later analysis, 500 to 650 highly shared, low-generation-probability nucleotide sequences were removed to address suspected cross-contamination and a sequencing artifact. For each public chain, a later analysis derived a clonal expansion index from normalized ranks of inferred template counts within each repertoire. In a later analysis, generation probabilities were computed using a VDJ recombination model fitted to out-of-frame rearrangements, and the results were checked against IGoR. In a later analysis, TCR-TCR, TCR-HLA and TCR-CMV co-occurrence was scored with hypergeometric tests, and a repertoire-size bias correction was applied to TCR pairs. To estimate false discovery rates, a later analysis permuted the HLA or CMV assignments 20 times. In a later analysis, co-occurring TCRs were grouped with DBSCAN, and TCRdist sequence similarity was added when clustering was performed within HLA-allele-positive subsets. Repertoires with fewer than 30,000 or more than 120,000 public chains, plus five repertoires with anomalous nucleotide sharing, were excluded from co-occurrence clustering. In its TCRdb copy, this immuneACCESS table keeps in-frame sequences only and misses some clones. Where compared with another copy, unresolved V genes explain less than half of these, and the others have no known cause. V and J calls and clone size are as listed in that table; D and trimming were resolved from the DNA. The table kept for this sample lists some 180,000 clones. The ten most abundant clones make up roughly 6.7% of the sample.

This sequence was found in a young man in good health and CMV-seronegative. Sequencing input: PBMCs.

The nucleotide sequence is TGCGCCAGCAGCCACCCTAACAGGGGCGGGAATGAGCAGTTCTTC. Its protein reads: CASSHPNRGGNEQFF. The sequence joins TRBV4-1 to TRBJ2-1, with 7 bases matching TRBD1. The CDR3 starts with the cysteine, ends with the phenylalanine, and has 15 residues. Only the CDR3 part of the read is kept: 45 bases, read in frame from the first base. Trimmed from V: 3 bases; trimmed from J: 7 bases; junction bases lacking a gene match: 9. The CDR1 and CDR2 encoded by the germline V gene are MGHRA and YSYEKL.